Listed below are T cell receptor beta chains from one sample, sequenced in a study of Ad26.COV2.S vaccination and SARS-CoV-2 variants. Profiled with immunoSEQ multiplex PCR; TCRdb holds only in-frame clones, not every one. The sample records 350,000 to 450,000 clones, around nine tenths being singletons. Sequences were derived from peripheral blood, sampled in a trial of Ad26.COV2.S vaccine versus placebo. The receptors shown here come from a person aged 18-60 years who received the Ad26.COV2.S COVID-19 vaccine or a placebo. The CDR3 runs from the conserved cysteine through the conserved F or W. The D gene is left open where the match is weak. A row's size may be missing; if present it is once, few, many or a size class.

>-|TRBJ2-7|TRBV5-1|-
CASSLGGLSYEQYF
TGCGCCAGCAGCTTAGGGGGACTATCCTACGAGCAGTACTTC
>-|TRBJ1-4|TRBV7-2|-
CASSLPQSQKLFF
TGTGCCAGCAGCCTACCTCAGAGTCAAAAACTGTTTTTT
>-|TRBJ1-2|TRBV9|-
CASSVDPGAGYGYTF
TGTGCCAGCAGCGTAGATCCAGGGGCCGGGTATGGCTACACCTTC
>-|TRBJ2-1|TRBV2|TRBD2
CASSSGRGNNEQFF
TGTGCCAGCAGTAGCGGGAGGGGGAACAATGAGCAGTTCTTC
>-|TRBJ1-1|TRBV11-2|-
CASSLRAMNTEAFF
TGTGCCAGCAGCTTACGGGCTATGAACACTGAAGCTTTCTTT
>-|TRBJ2-6|TRBV10-3|TRBD1
CATTGQAISGANVLTF
TGTGCCACCACGGGACAGGCGATCTCTGGGGCCAACGTCCTGACTTTC
>once|TRBJ1-6|TRBV3-1/TRBV3-2|TRBD1
CASSQMDRRNSPLHF
TGTGCCAGCAGCCAAATGGACAGGAGAAATTCACCCCTCCACTTT
>-|TRBJ2-7|TRBV3-1/TRBV3-2|-
CASSPRQGYEQYF
TGTGCCAGCAGCCCCCGGCAGGGCTACGAGCAGTACTTC
>-|TRBJ2-3|TRBV24-1|-
CATSLGGADTQYF
TGTGCCACCAGTCTGGGAGGCGCAGATACGCAGTATTTT
>-|TRBJ2-2|TRBV5-1|-
CASSLGRPTGELFF
TGCGCCAGCAGCTTGGGGAGGCCCACCGGGGAGCTGTTTTTT
>-|TRBJ2-5|TRBV5-1|TRBD1
CASSLRQGETQYF
TGCGCCAGCAGCCTAAGACAGGGGGAGACCCAGTACTTC
>-|TRBJ2-1|TRBV3-1/TRBV3-2|TRBD1
CASSHNRGGSTGSYNEQFF
TGTGCCAGCAGCCATAACAGGGGCGGTAGCACTGGCTCCTACAATGAGCAGTTCTTC
>once|TRBJ2-7|TRBV11-3|-
CASSLVGGYEQYF
TGTGCCAGCAGCTTAGTAGGGGGCTACGAGCAGTACTTC
>-|TRBJ2-6|TRBV28|TRBD1
CASGGQAAGANVLTF
TGTGCCAGCGGCGGACAGGCAGCTGGGGCCAACGTCCTGACTTTC
>-|TRBJ2-1|TRBV9|-
CASSGGTHNEQFF
TGTGCCAGCAGCGGCGGGACGCACAATGAGCAGTTCTTC
>-|TRBJ2-7|TRBV6-2/TRBV6-3|-
CASSYTPSRLNYEQYF
TGTGCCAGCAGTTACACCCCCAGCAGGCTTAACTACGAGCAGTACTTC
>few|TRBJ2-7|TRBV12-3/TRBV12-4|-
CASSLRGEQYF
TGTGCCAGCAGTTTAAGGGGCGAGCAGTACTTC
>-|TRBJ2-5|TRBV3-1/TRBV3-2|-
CASSQALFSGGLRETQYF
TGTGCCAGCAGCCAAGCCCTGTTTTCGGGTGGGTTGAGGGAGACCCAGTACTTC